This T cell receptor (beta chain) was recorded in a study of CD8+ T cells in alopecia areata. The wider study: Those treated were given oral tofacitinib at 5 to 10 mg twice daily. The protocol delivered tofacitinib for 6 to 18 months, then withdrew it for 6 months.

Isolated RNA was reverse transcribed into cDNA used as the sequencing template. Produced via immunoSEQ multiplex PCR; TCRdb's table is partial and in-frame only. There are over 150,000 clones in the sample; about three fifths occur only once, and approximately 3.4% lies in the top ten. Regarding the study as a whole: While tofacitinib was given, many expanded lesional clones persisted in scalp and blood.

Treatment given: oral pan-JAK inhibitor, 5-10 mg twice daily. Peripheral blood, together with lesional scalp punch biopsies, was collected from alopecia areata patients. On this clone: The antigen is unknown.

Germline CDR1 SGHVS, CDR2 FQNEAQ. V gave up 2 bases and J gave up 7 bases; unmatched junction bases: 9. The CDR3 sequence is 17 residues long. Sample: CD4+ T cells sorted from blood, taken at week 4, from a patient treated with tofacitinib. The rearrangement joins TRBV7-8 to TRBJ1-4; TRBD1 aligns across 11 bases. The receptor comes from a human donor with alopecia areata. This CDR3 reads CASSLRTGGAAGEKLFF. The DNA of the CDR3 is TGTGCCAGCAGCTTAAGGACAGGGGGCGCGGCTGGTGAAAAACTGTTTTTT. The variable domain in full, with the rest retrieved from reference TRBV7-8 and TRBJ1-4, is GAGVSQSPRYKVAKRGQDVALRCDPISGHVSLFWYQQALGQGPEFLTYFQNEAQLDKSGLPSDRFFAERPEGSVSTLKIQRTQQEDSAVYLCASSLRTGGAAGEKLFFGSGTQLSVL.